One and the same sample provided the 16 T cell receptor beta chains below, sequenced in a study of blood T cell repertoires in COVID-19. The method was immunoSEQ multiplex PCR; TCRdb's version includes in-frame clones alone and lacks a portion of them. The sample records roughly 280,000 clones, roughly 86% being singletons. The material sequenced was peripheral blood. The receptors originated from a middle-aged man with active or convalescent COVID-19.

CDR3 nucleotide sequence: TGTGCCAGCAGCCCCAGGCGGGCGCAAGAGACCCAGTACTTC. Protein: CASSPRRAQETQYF. The chain employs TRBV27 and TRBJ2-5; D is perhaps TRBD2 (5 bases). The CDR3 length is 14 residues. V lost 6 bases and J 2 bases, leaving 13 bases between the germline ends. Looked up from germline, CDR1 is MNHEY and CDR2 is SMNVEV (reference sequence).

With regard to this clone: In the same sample, other DNA sequences code for this CDR3. The V call is TRBV6-5, the J call TRBJ1-3, with D possibly matching TRBD1 (6 bases). V shed 2 bases and J shed 0 bases, with 8 bases lying between them. Germline V CDR1 and CDR2: MNHEY, SVGAGI. CDR3 size: 15 residues. The CDR3 is CASSYRGGSGNTIYF. As DNA, the CDR3 is TGTGCCAGCAGTTACCGAGGGGGCTCTGGAAACACCATATATTTT.

The J gene is TRBJ1-4, the V gene TRBV11-2, with TRBD1 matching 7 bases. The CDR3 is 16 amino acids. V shed 0 bases, J shed 4 bases, and the junction held 5 bases outside the gene matches. The germline V gene encodes CDR1 SGHAT and CDR2 FQNNGV. The CDR3 DNA sequence: TGTGCCAGCAGCTTAGATAATGCAGGGGGTAATGAAAAACTGTTTTTT. This sequence encodes CASSLDNAGGNEKLFF.

The rearrangement uses TRBV2 and TRBJ2-7; TRBD2 matches at 11 bases. Germline V CDR1 and CDR2: SNHLY, FYNNEI. CDR3 size: 14 residues. Trimming at V came to 7 bases and at J to 3 bases, leaving 5 bases not matched to a gene. This chain's CDR3 is CASTETSGSYEQYF. The CDR3, as DNA: TGTGCCAGCACCGAAACTAGCGGGAGCTACGAGCAGTACTTC.

This chain uses TRBV3-1 (or the pseudogene TRBV3-2) with TRBJ1-1; D might be TRBD1 (6 bases). CDR1 is LGHDT, CDR2 YNNKEL, per germline (reference sequence). The CDR3 extends over 13 amino acids. V gave up 3 bases and J gave up 11 bases, with 16 bases separating them. The CDR3 nucleotides read TGTGCCAGCAGCCAGGGCGCAGGGGTTGGGGCTTTCTTT. It is translated as CASSQGAGVGAFF.

V is TRBV5-6 and J is TRBJ1-6; D unresolved. The CDR3 length is 12 residues. The V gene lost 4 bases and the J gene lost 6 bases, with 5 bases spanning the gap. The germline V gene encodes CDR1 SGHDT and CDR2 YYEEEE. The CDR3 spells CASSVFNSPLHF. In DNA form, the CDR3 reads TGTGCCAGCAGCGTATTTAATTCACCCCTCCACTTT.

This clone has just one count. J is TRBJ2-7 and V is TRBV30; 7 bases fit TRBD1. Germline assignment: CDR1 GTSNPN and CDR2 SVGIG (reference sequence). The CDR3 is 14 amino acids. The V and J ends lost 2 bases and 0 bases, in that order; junction bases with no gene match: 4. The CDR3 loop is CAWSLTGLSYEQYF. CDR3 bases: TGTGCCTGGAGTTTGACAGGGCTCTCCTACGAGCAGTACTTC.

The chain carries TRBV5-1 and TRBJ2-7; D is ambiguous. This CDR3 region has 11 residues. Germline V gives CDR1 SGHRS, CDR2 YFSETQ. V gave up 4 bases and J gave up 7 bases, with 9 bases separating them. CDR3 region: CASSALTEQYF. In nucleotides, the CDR3 is TGCGCCAGCAGCGCCTTGACAGAGCAGTACTTC.

The chain joins TRBV5-1 to TRBJ2-2, with 9 bases fitting TRBD1. The CDR3 runs 15 residues. Germline V gene lookup returns CDR1 SGHRS and CDR2 YFSETQ. J lost 3 bases, V lost 4 bases, and 4 bases had no gene match. In nucleotides, the CDR3 is TGCGCCAGCAGCATACAGGGGGCGGACACCGGGGAGCTGTTTTTT. Protein: CASSIQGADTGELFF.

The rearrangement uses TRBV6-5 and TRBJ2-1; D is unresolved. Trimming shortened V by 6 bases and J by 7 bases, and 16 bases separated the two germline ends. Germline V gene data show CDR1 as MNHEY and CDR2 as SVGAGI. The CDR3 loop spans 14 amino acids. For the CDR3, the DNA is TGTGCCAGCAGCAACATCCTAGGAACGAATGAGCAGTTCTTC. Translated: CASSNILGTNEQFF.

V and J are TRBV13 and TRBJ1-4, with D uncertain. V shed 0 bases and J shed 8 bases, with 13 bases lying between them. The V gene's germline CDR1 is PRHDT and CDR2 FYEKMQ (reference sequence). CDR3 length: 15 residues. The CDR3 spells CASSLGAPGPEKLFF. The CDR3 bases are TGTGCCAGCAGCTTAGGGGCCCCGGGTCCCGAAAAACTGTTTTTT.

This clone turned up a few times. This chain connects TRBV11-2 to TRBJ1-1; TRBD1 agrees at 7 bases. The length of the CDR3 is 14 residues. CDR1 is SGHAT and CDR2 is FQNNGV in the germline V gene. After removal of 1 base from V and 6 bases from J, the junction contained 5 bases not matched to a gene. The CDR3 nucleotides are TGTGCCAGCAGCTTAGCACAGGGGTTTTCTGAAGCTTTCTTT. Translating it yields CASSLAQGFSEAFF.

Many counts were recorded for this clone. The chain joins TRBV4-1 to TRBJ2-5, with 16 bases that match TRBD2. The germline gives CDR1 MGHRA, CDR2 YSYEKL. The CDR3 consists of 19 residues. Losses at the gene ends were 3 bases for V and 1 base for J; bases not matched to a gene: 8. CDR3 nucleotide sequence: TGCGCCAGCAGCCATCCGGGACTAGCGGGAGGGCCGGGCCAAGAGACCCAGTACTTC. Its protein is CASSHPGLAGGPGQETQYF.

In regard to this clone: Its ends do not fully match the called genes, so a read error is possible. V and J are TRBV15 and TRBJ1-3; the match to TRBD1 covers 9 bases. Germline CDR1 reads LNHNV; CDR2 reads YYDKDF (reference sequence). The CDR3 extends over 15 amino acids. CDR3 region: CTTSTTTGGGNTIYF. The CDR3 DNA sequence: TGTACCACCAGCACGACGACAGGGGGAGGAAACACCATATATTTT.

The rearrangement links TRBV27 to TRBJ1-5; D perhaps matches TRBD1 (5 bases). The V and J ends lost 8 bases and 4 bases respectively, with 15 bases between them. Germline V gene lookup returns CDR1 MNHEY and CDR2 SMNVEV (reference sequence). CDR3 length equals 14 residues. CDR3 in DNA: TGTGCCAGCCGCAAGACAGTTCCAAATCAGCCCCAGCATTTT. As protein: CASRKTVPNQPQHF.

The rearrangement uses TRBV3-1 (or the pseudogene TRBV3-2) and TRBJ2-7; possibly TRBD2 for D (5 bases). The V gene lost 1 base and the J gene lost 3 bases, with 13 bases spanning the gap. Germline V gene sequence: CDR1 LGHDT, CDR2 YNNKEL (reference sequence). This CDR3 has 15 amino acids. The CDR3 loop reads CASSQAEVVGYEQYF. Here the CDR3 DNA reads TGTGCCAGCAGCCAAGCGGAGGTAGTAGGCTACGAGCAGTACTTC.